Below, 25 T cell receptor beta chains from the same sample are listed, as sequenced in a study of blood T cell repertoires in COVID-19. This table comes from immunoSEQ multiplex PCR, and its TCRdb copy is limited to in-frame clones, with some not included. The data contain under 200,000 clones, approximately 85% of them singletons. The sequenced material came from peripheral blood. The receptors come from a man aged 40-50 years with acute or convalescent COVID-19.

This chain links TRBV7-9 with TRBJ1-2, with a tentative D call TRBD1 (5 bases). The germline CDR1 and CDR2 sequences are SEHNR and FQNEAQ (reference sequence). The CDR3 contains 15 residues. Trimming took off 2 bases at V and 3 bases at J, with 13 bases between the two ends. CDR3 DNA: TGTGCCAGCAGCTTAAAGGCAGGGCCAGACTATGGCTACACCTTC. Protein: CASSLKAGPDYGYTF.

The V gene is TRBV2, the J gene TRBJ1-1, with TRBD1 as a possible D gene (6 bases). This CDR3 contains 13 residues. V shed 7 bases and J shed 4 bases, with 13 bases lying between them. Germline assignment: CDR1 SNHLY and CDR2 FYNNEI. CDR3 amino acids: CASIRGGTTEAFF. CDR3 nucleotides: TGTGCCAGCATAAGGGGGGGCACCACTGAAGCTTTCTTT.

V and J are TRBV5-4 and TRBJ1-1; no firm D call. This CDR3 contains 15 residues. Trimming pared 3 bases from V and 3 bases from J, leaving 15 bases between. CDR1 is SGHNT, CDR2 YYREEE, per germline (reference sequence). The CDR3 loop reads CASSSLHRSDTEAFF. The CDR3 region has the DNA TGTGCCAGCAGCTCCCTTCACCGATCGGACACTGAAGCTTTCTTT.

The V gene is TRBV6-2 or TRBV6-3, the J gene TRBJ2-7; unclear D gene. CDR3 size: 12 residues. With 4 bases removed from V and 6 bases from J, the gap between germline ends came to 10 bases. Germline CDR1 is MNHEY and CDR2 is SVGEGT. The CDR3: CASSFAAREQYF. Written as DNA, the CDR3 is TGTGCCAGCAGTTTCGCGGCCCGCGAGCAGTACTTC.

In this sample, this clone turned up once. This chain joins TRBV3-1 (or the pseudogene TRBV3-2) and TRBJ2-7; 8 bases fit TRBD2. V shed 0 bases and J 3 bases; nucleotides not matched to a gene: 7. Per the germline V gene, CDR1 is LGHDT and CDR2 is YNNKEL (reference sequence). The CDR3 contains 16 residues. As DNA, the CDR3 is TGTGCCAGCAGCCAAGATAGGGGACTAGAGATCTACGAGCAGTACTTC. Its translation is CASSQDRGLEIYEQYF.

V and J are TRBV4-1 and TRBJ1-3, with 9 positions matching TRBD1. Germline V lookup: CDR1 MGHRA, CDR2 YSYEKL. The CDR3 contains 14 residues. V gave up 5 bases and J gave up 8 bases; unmatched junction bases: 7. The DNA for the CDR3 is TGCGCCAGCAGCGGGGGACAGGGCGTAGACACCATATATTTT. It encodes CASSGGQGVDTIYF.

In DNA, the CDR3 is TGTGCCAGTACTCCGGGACAGACCATGAACACTGAAGCTTTCTTT. It translates to CASTPGQTMNTEAFF. The rearrangement uses TRBV2 and TRBJ1-1; TRBD1 matches 7 bases. The CDR3 totals 15 residues. Germline values: CDR1 SNHLY, CDR2 FYNNEI. Trimming took 9 bases from V and 0 from J; bases not matched to a gene: 10.

The J gene is TRBJ1-6, the V gene TRBV5-6; D unresolved. The germline CDR1 and CDR2 sequences are SGHDT and YYEEEE. Between the trimmed V and J ends, which lost 0 bases and 9 bases, there was a span of 7 bases. This CDR3 spans 13 amino acids. This chain's CDR3 is CASSLGSFSPLHF. CDR3 nucleotides: TGTGCCAGCAGCTTGGGTTCCTTTTCACCCCTCCACTTT.

The DNA of the CDR3 is TGTGCCAGCAGAGGGACAGGGAGCTCCTACGAGCAGTACTTC. Translated: CASRGTGSSYEQYF. The chain uses TRBV28 and TRBJ2-7; 9 positions match TRBD1. Trimming took 6 bases from V and 0 from J; bases not matched to a gene: 3. The CDR3 sequence is 14 residues long. From germline, CDR1 is MDHEN and CDR2 SYDVKM.

Comment on this clone: Other DNA sequences in this sample translate to the same CDR3. The rearrangement links TRBV6-5 to TRBJ2-7; D gene ambiguous. The germline V gene has CDR1 MNHEY and CDR2 SVGAGI. V was shortened by 0 bases and J by 1 base, with 7 bases between the two germline ends. The CDR3 totals 14 residues. The CDR3 nucleotides are TGTGCCAGCAGTTACTCTGGCAGTTCCTACGAGCAGTACTTC. Its translation: CASSYSGSSYEQYF.

The chain is built from TRBV15 and TRBJ1-4; 7 bases agree with TRBD1. Germline values: CDR1 LNHNV, CDR2 YYDKDF (reference sequence). This CDR3 has 16 residues. The trim removed 2 bases at V and 2 bases at J, leaving 5 bases unmatched. For the CDR3, the DNA is TGTGCCACCAGCAGAATCGGGGGACAGACTAATGAAAAACTGTTTTTT. The encoded protein is CATSRIGGQTNEKLFF.

This clone is a singleton in its sample. This chain uses TRBV9 with TRBJ2-1, with TRBD2 identical over 8 bases. Losses at the gene ends were 0 bases for V and 2 bases for J; bases not matched to a gene: 4. This CDR3 has 16 amino acids. In germline, CDR1 is SGDLS, CDR2 YYNGEE. The CDR3 DNA sequence: TGTGCCAGCAGCGTAGATCCGGGGGGGACCTACAATGAGCAGTTCTTC. Translated: CASSVDPGGTYNEQFF. Complete variable domain (other parts from reference TRBV9 and TRBJ2-1): DSGVTQTPKHLITATGQRVTLRCSPRSGDLSVYWYQQSLDQGLQFLIQYYNGEERAKGNILERFSAQQFPDLHSELNLSSLELGDSALYFCASSVDPGGTYNEQFFGPGTRLTVL.

The chain uses TRBV6-5 and TRBJ2-3; D is unresolved. The V and J ends lost 7 bases and 5 bases respectively, with 19 bases between them. Germline loops: CDR1 MNHEY, CDR2 SVGAGI. The CDR3 contains 15 residues. CDR3 region: CASTSTHWARDTQYF. The CDR3 nucleotides are TGTGCCAGCACCTCGACCCATTGGGCCCGAGATACGCAGTATTTT.

The chain is built from TRBV11-2 and TRBJ1-2; 8 bases map to TRBD1. CDR3 size: 15 residues. Per germline, CDR1 SGHAT and CDR2 FQNNGV. The V and J ends lost 4 bases and 8 bases, in that order; junction bases with no gene match: 12. The CDR3 protein is CASSSNRRQGRGYTF. The CDR3 nucleotides read TGTGCCAGCAGCTCAAACAGACGACAGGGGAGGGGCTACACCTTC.

V and J are TRBV2 and TRBJ1-4; 8 nucleotides line up with TRBD1. CDR1 SNHLY and CDR2 FYNNEI come from the germline V gene. V was clipped by 5 bases and J by 3 bases; unmatched bases: 8. CDR3 length: 16 residues. This chain's CDR3 is CASSLRDRGANEKLFF. For the CDR3, the DNA is TGTGCCAGCAGTCTACGAGACAGGGGCGCTAATGAAAAACTGTTTTTT.

This clone was observed a handful of times. DNA of the CDR3: TGTGCCAGCACCGGGGGGGCAGGGTCCACAGATACGCAGTATTTT. Its protein product is CASTGGAGSTDTQYF. The chain couples TRBV25-1 to TRBJ2-3, with 8 bases aligning to TRBD2. Germline trimming cut 7 bases from V and 2 bases from J; bases unmatched to any gene: 8. The germline gives CDR1 MGHDK, CDR2 SYGVNS. This CDR3 spans 15 amino acids.

V usage is TRBV7-3 and J usage is TRBJ1-6, with 8 bases fitting TRBD1. CDR1 and CDR2 from the germline V gene are SGHTA and FQGTGA. This CDR3 has 16 residues. The V gene end was trimmed by 4 bases and the J gene end by 6 bases; junction bases not matched to a gene: 8. CDR3 bases: TGTGCCAGCAGCTCCCTTGACAGGGGATCTAATTCACCCCTCCACTTT. This codes for CASSSLDRGSNSPLHF.

The chain combines TRBV28 with TRBJ1-4, with a tentative D call TRBD1 (6 bases). Germline CDR1 is MDHEN and CDR2 is SYDVKM. The CDR3 contains 17 residues. The V end was cut by 2 bases, the J end by 8 bases, with 21 bases between. The CDR3 DNA is TGTGCCAGCAGTTTAACAGGGCCCCCAAAGCCTGGAGAAAAACTGTTTTTT. It codes for CASSLTGPPKPGEKLFF.

In its sample, this clone was seen a few times. The chain is built from TRBV3-1 (or the pseudogene TRBV3-2) and TRBJ2-2; TRBD1 might be the D (6 bases). The CDR3 sequence is 15 residues long. V was trimmed by 2 bases and J by 3 bases, leaving 10 bases between them. CDR1 is LGHDT, CDR2 YNNKEL, per germline (reference sequence). DNA for the CDR3: TGTGCCAGCAGCCAACTAGACAGGTACACCGGGGAGCTGTTTTTT. Its protein product is CASSQLDRYTGELFF.

The chain is built from TRBV11-3 and TRBJ2-5, with no clear D. Germline CDR1 reads SGHNT; CDR2 reads YENEEA. Trimming removed 3 bases at V and 4 bases at J, with 12 bases between. The CDR3 is made up of 14 amino acids. CDR3 nucleotide sequence: TGTGCCAGCAGCTTGATCGGGTTAGGAGAGACCCAGTACTTC. Protein sequence: CASSLIGLGETQYF.

This clone was counted between two and nine times. The chain uses TRBV19 and TRBJ2-5; D uncertain. The V gene lost 6 bases and the J gene lost 2 bases, with 7 bases spanning the gap. The CDR3 covers 12 residues. Germline values: CDR1 LNHDA, CDR2 SQIVND (reference sequence). The CDR3 here is CASSERQETQYF. The CDR3 DNA sequence: TGTGCCAGTAGCGAACGGCAAGAGACCCAGTACTTC.

This clone was found a few times. The rearrangement uses TRBV6-2 or TRBV6-3 and TRBJ2-7, with 8 nucleotides matching TRBD1. With V trimmed by 6 bases and J by 5 bases, 9 bases remained unmatched. Germline V gene sequence: CDR1 MNHEY, CDR2 SVGEGT. The CDR3 covers 14 residues. CDR3 residues: CASSPLSGGDEQYF. In nucleotides, the CDR3 is TGTGCCAGCAGCCCCTTATCAGGGGGCGACGAGCAGTACTTC.

The gene calls are TRBV27 and TRBJ1-2; unclear D gene. CDR1 is MNHEY and CDR2 is SMNVEV in the germline V gene (reference sequence). The CDR3 has 13 amino acids. With 4 bases removed from V and 4 bases from J, the gap between germline ends came to 10 bases. CDR3 residues: CASSSLNTYGYTF. The DNA for the CDR3 is TGTGCCAGCAGTTCTCTGAACACCTATGGCTACACCTTC.

This chain connects TRBV13 to TRBJ2-7, with a possible D match to TRBD1 (6 bases). Germline CDR1 PRHDT, CDR2 FYEKMQ (reference sequence). The CDR3 runs 12 residues. V dropped 5 bases and J dropped 9 bases, with 14 bases sitting between them. The CDR3 DNA reads as TGTGCCAGCAGCCCCCGAAAAGGGGGGCAGTACTTC. It specifies CASSPRKGGQYF.

The genes are TRBV6-2 or TRBV6-3 and TRBJ2-3, with 8 bases aligning to TRBD1. The germline V gene has CDR1 MNHEY and CDR2 SVGEGT. The CDR3 runs 16 residues. Trimming cost V 2 bases and J 2 bases; bases outside gene matches: 6. CDR3 region: CASSYQTGATTDTQYF. The CDR3 DNA is TGTGCCAGCAGTTACCAGACAGGGGCGACCACAGATACGCAGTATTTT.